The rows below give T cell receptor beta chains drawn from one sample of a study of blood T cell repertoires in COVID-19. Generated by immunoSEQ multiplex PCR, the TCRdb table keeps only in-frame clones and is missing some. This sample has about 63,000 clones; around 76% occur once, and the top ten carry roughly 47%. The sample consisted of peripheral blood. These receptors originate from a woman aged 80 or over with acute or convalescent COVID-19. CDR3s include the opening cysteine and the closing phenylalanine or tryptophan. The D gene is left open where the match is weak. Size values are once, few and many counts, or a class for expanded clones, and some rows have none.

v_gene: TRBV27; j_gene: TRBJ2-7; d_gene: TRBD1; abundance: -; CDR3nt: TGTGCCAGCGGACAGGACAGGGGTGTCGCCTACGAGCAGTACTTC; CDR3aa: CASGQDRGVAYEQYF
v_gene: TRBV19; j_gene: TRBJ1-6; d_gene: -; abundance: -; CDR3nt: TGTGCCAGTAGTGACAGTTATCTCGGTACACCCCTCCACTTT; CDR3aa: CASSDSYLGTPLHF
v_gene: TRBV29-1; j_gene: TRBJ1-1; d_gene: -; abundance: many; CDR3nt: TGCAGCGCGAGCCCGGGGGGCGCCACTGAAGCTTTCTTT; CDR3aa: CSASPGGATEAFF
v_gene: TRBV2; j_gene: TRBJ1-5; d_gene: -; abundance: -; CDR3nt: TGTGCCAGCTCTGGGGGGGGGACTAACAATCAGCCCCAGCATTTT; CDR3aa: CASSGGGTNNQPQHF
v_gene: TRBV6-5; j_gene: TRBJ2-2; d_gene: -; abundance: -; CDR3nt: TGTGCCAGCAGTTACTCTAGGGGCACCGGGGAGCTGTTTTTT; CDR3aa: CASSYSRGTGELFF
v_gene: TRBV28; j_gene: TRBJ2-2; d_gene: TRBD2; abundance: -; CDR3nt: TGTGCCAGCGCCCCTTACGGGACTATCCATGGACTGAACACCGGGGAGCTGTTTTTT; CDR3aa: CASAPYGTIHGLNTGELFF
v_gene: TRBV11-2; j_gene: TRBJ2-1; d_gene: TRBD2; abundance: -; CDR3nt: TGTGCCAGCAGCCTTAGCGGGAGCCCCTACAATGAGCAGTTCTTC; CDR3aa: CASSLSGSPYNEQFF
v_gene: TRBV28; j_gene: TRBJ1-2; d_gene: -; abundance: -; CDR3nt: TGTGCCAGCAGTTTGAGGGAAAGTGGCTACACCTTC; CDR3aa: CASSLRESGYTF
v_gene: TRBV5-4; j_gene: TRBJ2-1; d_gene: TRBD2; abundance: -; CDR3nt: TGTGCCAGCAGCTTGGGGGGACTAGCGGGAGGCTACAATGAGCAGTTCTTC; CDR3aa: CASSLGGLAGGYNEQFF
v_gene: TRBV13; j_gene: TRBJ2-3; d_gene: TRBD2; abundance: many; CDR3nt: TGTGCCAGCAGCCAGCGGGAGGGTGGCACAGATACGCAGTATTTT; CDR3aa: CASSQREGGTDTQYF
v_gene: TRBV5-5; j_gene: TRBJ2-5; d_gene: TRBD2; abundance: -; CDR3nt: TGTGCCAGCAGCCCGGGGTTAGCGGGAGCCCGCGAAGAGACCCAGTACTTC; CDR3aa: CASSPGLAGAREETQYF
v_gene: TRBV7-3; j_gene: TRBJ2-2; d_gene: TRBD1; abundance: many; CDR3nt: TGTGCCAGCAGCGTCACCGGGACAGCCAACACCGGGGAGCTGTTTTTT; CDR3aa: CASSVTGTANTGELFF
v_gene: TRBV19; j_gene: TRBJ2-3; d_gene: -; abundance: once; CDR3nt: TGTGCCAGTAGTTCCCCGGATACGCAGTATTTT; CDR3aa: CASSSPDTQYF
v_gene: TRBV5-4; j_gene: TRBJ2-3; d_gene: TRBD2; abundance: once; CDR3nt: TGTGCCAGCAGCCTTAGGGAGGGAGATACGCAGTATTTT; CDR3aa: CASSLREGDTQYF
v_gene: TRBV7-3; j_gene: TRBJ2-1; d_gene: TRBD2; abundance: -; CDR3nt: TGTGCCAGCAGCTTAAAGGGCCTGCCCGAACGAGCGGGAGGTAACAATGAGCAGTTCTTC; CDR3aa: CASSLKGLPERAGGNNEQFF
v_gene: TRBV9; j_gene: TRBJ2-2; d_gene: TRBD2; abundance: -; CDR3nt: TGTGCCAGCAGCCCTGGGACTAGCGGGAGGCTCAACACCGGGGAGCTGTTTTTT; CDR3aa: CASSPGTSGRLNTGELFF
v_gene: TRBV5-1; j_gene: TRBJ2-3; d_gene: TRBD2; abundance: once; CDR3nt: TGCGCCAGCAGCTTTATAGCGGGAGCGGGAGATACGCAGTATTTT; CDR3aa: CASSFIAGAGDTQYF